The 11 T cell receptor beta chains reported below all come from one sample, sequenced in a study of Graves' ophthalmopathy and Graves' hyperthyroidism. Amplification from RNA transcripts yielded the TCR beta CDR3 regions. RT-PCR in the first round used HTBI primers; a second-round multiplex PCR followed. TCRdb passed the multiplex PCR reads through MiXCR, listing each CDR3 protein once. The sample includes some 240,000 distinct CDR3 sequences, approximately 42% of them seen just once. The sequenced sample consisted of peripheral blood. Receptors were obtained from an adult man with Graves' ophthalmopathy.

The gene calls are TRBV29-1 and TRBJ2-7, with TRBD1 identical over 8 bases. The V and J ends lost 5 bases and 1 base, in that order; junction bases with no gene match: 7. The CDR3 loop spans 14 amino acids. Looked up from germline, CDR1 is SQVTM and CDR2 is ANQGSEA. The CDR3 sequence is CSVSNRGVSYEQYF. The CDR3 region has the DNA TGCAGCGTTTCAAACAGGGGGGTTTCCTACGAGCAGTACTTC.

V is TRBV5-1 and J is TRBJ2-7; a possible D gene is TRBD2 (6 bases). The length of the CDR3 is 15 residues. CDR1 and CDR2 from the germline V gene are SGHRS and YFSETQ. Deletions cut 4 bases from V and 2 bases from J, with 16 bases between. CDR3 in DNA: TGCGCCAGCAGCCCGGAGGGGAATGGGGCCTACGAGCAGTACTTC. Protein sequence: CASSPEGNGAYEQYF.

This clonotype was seen more than once but under ten times. The chain couples TRBV6-5 to TRBJ2-5; tentatively, D is TRBD2 (7 bases). Trimming removed 7 bases from V and 4 bases from J, with 13 bases in between. The CDR3 loop spans 13 amino acids. CDR1 is MNHEY and CDR2 is SVGAGI in the germline V gene. The CDR3 DNA follows: TGTGCCAGCATCGCGGGGGCGGGAGAGACCCAGTACTTC. Residues: CASIAGAGETQYF.

This clonotype was picked up a small number of times. The chain combines TRBV29-1 with TRBJ2-2, with 7 bases identical to TRBD1. This CDR3 is built from 12 residues. In germline, CDR1 is SQVTM, CDR2 ANQGSEA. The trim removed 7 bases at V and 5 bases at J, leaving 4 bases unmatched. The CDR3 is CSATGFTGELFF. CDR3 sequence (DNA): TGCAGCGCGACAGGGTTTACCGGGGAGCTGTTTTTT.

The chain employs TRBV20-1 and TRBJ1-5; D is unclear. With 0 bases removed from V and 4 bases from J, the gap between germline ends came to 10 bases. Germline loops: CDR1 DFQATT, CDR2 SNEGSKA (reference sequence). The CDR3 sequence is 14 residues long. The CDR3 spells CSARDSAENQPQHF. The DNA of the CDR3 is TGCAGTGCTAGAGATTCGGCAGAGAATCAGCCCCAGCATTTT.

This clonotype was observed many times. The chain uses TRBV10-2 and TRBJ2-7; tentatively, D is TRBD1 or TRBD2 (6 bases each). The V end was cut by 10 bases, the J end by 5 bases, with 12 bases between. The germline CDR1 and CDR2 sequences are WSHSY and SAAADI. CDR3 length: 11 residues. The CDR3 nucleotides read TGCGCCACTACGGGGGCACACGAGCAGTACTTC. The encoded protein is CATTGAHEQYF.

The chain links TRBV11-2 to TRBJ2-7; TRBD2 aligns across 7 bases. V was clipped by 5 bases and J by 4 bases; unmatched bases: 5. Per germline, CDR1 SGHAT and CDR2 FQNNGV. The CDR3 totals 13 residues. CDR3 sequence: CASSVASGYEQYF. In nucleotides, the CDR3 is TGTGCCAGCAGCGTTGCTAGCGGTTACGAGCAGTACTTC.

This clonotype occurred a few times. This rearrangement joins TRBV7-2 to TRBJ1-6, with no clear D. V was shortened by 6 bases and J by 5 bases, with 8 bases between the two germline ends. The germline V gene has CDR1 SGHTA and CDR2 FQGNSA. The CDR3 loop spans 13 amino acids. The CDR3 is CASSWLHNSPLHF. CDR3 bases: TGTGCCAGCAGTTGGTTACATAATTCACCCCTCCACTTT.

The rearrangement links TRBV5-6 to TRBJ2-5; the match to TRBD2 covers 12 bases. The CDR3 spans 16 residues. Germline CDR1 and CDR2: SGHDT and YYEEEE. V gave up 4 bases and J gave up 0 bases; unmatched junction bases: 4. In nucleotides, the CDR3 is TGTGCCAGCAGCCATGGGACTAGCGGGTACCAAGAGACCCAGTACTTC. Residues: CASSHGTSGYQETQYF.

Ten or more counts support this clonotype. This chain uses TRBV7-2 with TRBJ1-2; D perhaps matches TRBD1 (5 bases). The V gene lost 2 bases and the J gene lost 8 bases, with 12 bases spanning the gap. The CDR3 is 13 amino acids. Germline CDR1 is SGHTA and CDR2 is FQGNSA. The CDR3 DNA sequence: TGTGCCAGCAGCTTACCGGGGGTTACGGGCTACACCTTC. Its protein is CASSLPGVTGYTF. The full variable domain, rest sourced from reference TRBV7-2 and TRBJ1-2, is GAGVSQSPSNKVTEKGKDVELRCDPISGHTALYWYRQSLGQGLEFLIYFQGNSAPDKSGLPSDRFSAERTGGSVSTLTIQRTQQEDSAVYLCASSLPGVTGYTFGSGTRLTVV.

Note on this clonotype: An end of the junction does not agree with germline; a read error may underlie this. The chain employs TRBV10-2 and TRBJ1-6, with 7 bases identical to TRBD1. This CDR3 has 15 residues. Germline V lookup: CDR1 WSHSY, CDR2 SAAADI. CDR3 DNA sequence: TGTGCCAGCAGCTCAGGGAGCAGGGGGAATTCACCCCTCCACTTT. Translated: CASSSGSRGNSPLHF.